One sample yielded the 13 T cell receptor beta chains listed below, sequenced in a study of glioma-infiltrating T cells. TCR alpha and beta CDR3 regions were amplified from RNA using iRepertoire nested multiplex PCR. TCRdb used MiXCR to reprocess the multiplex PCR reads, holding one entry per CDR3 protein. The sample carries more than 90,000 distinct CDR3 sequences, 35% to 50% recorded once. The source material was glioma tissue, nonneoplastic brain tissue, or PBMCs (not recorded which). The receptors originated from a human donor with low-grade glioma or glioblastoma, undergoing nonglioma brain surgery, or in good health (not recorded which).

This clonotype was detected a few times. Germline and junction disagree at one end, which may indicate a read error. V gene TRBV5-1 combines with J gene TRBJ2-2; D not certain. The CDR3 length is 12 residues. The germline CDR1 and CDR2 sequences are SGHRS and YFSETQ. CDR3 region: CASGFNTGELFF. The CDR3, as DNA: TGCGCCAGCGGCTTTAACACCGGGGAGCTGTTTTTT.

The chain combines TRBV9 with TRBJ1-1; D call uncertain. This CDR3 is built from 13 residues. Trimming shortened V by 5 bases and J by 4 bases, and 12 bases separated the two germline ends. In germline, CDR1 is SGDLS, CDR2 YYNGEE. The CDR3: CASSDTPSTEAFF. The DNA for the CDR3 is TGTGCCAGCAGTGATACACCGAGCACTGAAGCTTTCTTT.

Concerning this clonotype: Since a much larger clone is just one base distant, this may be a read error. V usage is TRBV19 and J usage is TRBJ1-2, with 9 bases lining up with TRBD1. This CDR3 has 14 residues. Germline CDR1 and CDR2: LNHDA and SQIVND (reference sequence). For the CDR3, the DNA is TGTGCCAGTAGTGTTGGGACAGGGCTTTCCTTCAACATCTTC. Protein product: CASSVGTGLSFNIF.

The chain joins TRBV6-1 to TRBJ2-7, with D uncertain. This CDR3 contains 13 residues. Looked up from germline, CDR1 is MNHNS and CDR2 is SASEGT. With 6 bases removed from V and 3 bases from J, the gap between germline ends came to 12 bases. The CDR3 coding sequence is TGTGCCAGCAGGGCAGGAAGGTACTACGAGCAGTACTTC. Protein: CASRAGRYYEQYF.

The J gene is TRBJ2-5, the V gene TRBV28, with TRBD1 matching 9 bases. CDR1 is MDHEN and CDR2 is SYDVKM in the germline V gene. Trimming cost V 5 bases and J 3 bases; bases outside gene matches: 4. The CDR3 is made up of 14 amino acids. CDR3 loop: CASSGDRVEETQYF. The CDR3 DNA reads TGTGCCAGCAGTGGGGACAGGGTAGAAGAGACCCAGTACTTC. Filled out from reference TRBV28 and TRBJ2-5, the complete variable domain reads DVKVTQSSRYLVKRTGEKVFLECVQDMDHENMFWYRQDPGLGLRLIYFSYDVKMKEKGDIPEGYSVSREKKERFSLILESASTNQTSMYLCASSGDRVEETQYFGPGTRLLVL.

At least ten counts were recorded for this clonotype. This sequence joins TRBV27 and TRBJ2-1, with D possibly TRBD1 on 6 matching bases. The CDR3 runs to 14 residues. Deletions cut 5 bases from V and 1 base from J, with 9 bases between. CDR1 and CDR2 (germline): MNHEY, SMNVEV (reference sequence). Here the CDR3 DNA reads TGTGCCAGCAGTCGAACAGGGTCCTACAATGAGCAGTTCTTC. Translation gives CASSRTGSYNEQFF.

Points on this clonotype: A clone one base away is much larger, so this may be a read error. The chain combines TRBV18 with TRBJ2-5; the match to TRBD1 covers 7 bases. CDR1 and CDR2 from the germline V gene are KGHSH and LQKENI. The CDR3 is 15 residues long. This CDR3 is CAISRRQGTQETQYF. The CDR3 bases are TGTGCCATCTCACGTAGACAGGGCACCCAAGAGACCCAGTACTTC.

A remark on this clonotype: Lacking the conserved final phenylalanine or tryptophan, this CDR3 likely reflects a read error. V and J are TRBV28 and TRBJ2-7; weak D call: TRBD2 (5 bases). Germline lookup yields CDR1 MDHEN and CDR2 SYDVKM. The CDR3 length is 15 residues. V was shortened by 3 bases and J by 3 bases, with 15 bases between the two germline ends. CDR3: CASSLGWRPLYEQYS. The CDR3 DNA reads TGTGCCAGCAGTTTGGGGTGGAGGCCTCTCTACGAGCAGTACTCC.

In this sample, this clonotype turned up many times. The rearrangement uses TRBV10-1 and TRBJ1-6; D may be TRBD1 (5 bases). V was shortened by 8 bases and J by 10 bases, with 15 bases between the two germline ends. The V gene's germline CDR1 is WNHNN and CDR2 SYGVQD (reference sequence). This CDR3 comprises 13 residues. CDR3 bases: TGCGCCAGCGCCGGGACGGCAAGATCACCCCTCCACTTT. Its protein product is CASAGTARSPLHF.

This clonotype was seen at least ten times. The V gene is TRBV4-1, the J gene TRBJ2-3, with TRBD2 identical over 15 bases. This CDR3 is built from 16 residues. CDR1 is MGHRA, CDR2 YSYEKL, per germline. J lost 4 bases, V lost 4 bases, and 3 bases had no gene match. The CDR3 spells CASSLRTSGGADTQYF. CDR3 in DNA: TGCGCCAGCAGCCTCAGGACTAGCGGGGGGGCAGATACGCAGTATTTT.

A word on this clonotype: Since a much larger clone is just one base distant, this may be a read error. The chain has TRBV19 and TRBJ2-7; the D gene is possibly TRBD2 (6 bases). Per the germline V gene, CDR1 is LNHDA and CDR2 is SQIVND (reference sequence). V lost 7 bases and J lost 5, with 27 bases in between. This CDR3 comprises 17 residues. The chain's CDR3 is CASIINGRLVGSNEQYF. The CDR3 region has the DNA TGTGCCAGTATTATCAATGGGAGGCTAGTAGGATCGAACGAGCAGTACTTC.

This clonotype showed up many times. The chain links TRBV6-6 to TRBJ1-1, with 7 bases fitting TRBD1. The V and J ends lost 2 bases and 4 bases, in that order; junction bases with no gene match: 10. CDR3 length: 16 amino acids. Germline CDR1 and CDR2: MNHNY and SVGAGI (reference sequence). CDR3 sequence (DNA): TGTGCCAGCAGTTACAGGGCAGGGGGACGGAGCACTGAAGCTTTCTTT. It encodes CASSYRAGGRSTEAFF.

This clonotype was seen repeatedly, ten times or more. The rearrangement uses TRBV27 and TRBJ2-5, with TRBD2 as a possible D gene (6 bases). The germline V gene encodes CDR1 MNHEY and CDR2 SMNVEV (reference sequence). This CDR3 contains 14 residues. The V end was cut by 7 bases, the J end by 4 bases, with 16 bases between. The CDR3 is CASTHVGGGETQYF. As DNA, the CDR3 is TGTGCCAGCACCCATGTGGGGGGTGGAGAGACCCAGTACTTC.